One and the same sample provided the 19 T cell receptor beta chains below, sequenced in a study of molecular identifiers for immune sequencing clone quantification. TCRdb re-analysed the PCR reads in MiXCR, keeping a single row per CDR3 protein. The sample contains roughly 90,000 distinct CDR3 sequences, about 20% of which appear only once. The sample was naive CD8+ T cells from blood, with Jurkat cell RNA spiked in. Documented subset: FACS-sorted CD8+CD4-CCR7+CD45RA+ naive T cells. The receptors stem from a human donor in good health. Some libraries in this study had Jurkat cell RNA spiked in.

This chain links TRBV3-1 with TRBJ2-2, with 11 bases matching TRBD2. Per germline, CDR1 LGHDT and CDR2 YNNKEL (reference sequence). V lost 4 bases and J lost 6; bases outside the gene matches: 10. The CDR3 has 17 residues. The CDR3 coding sequence is TGTGCCAGCAGCCTCGGACTAGCGGGTATCGACGCCGGGGAGCTGTTTTTT. Residues: CASSLGLAGIDAGELFF.

The sample holds a few counts of this clonotype. The chain carries TRBV12-3 or TRBV12-4 and TRBJ1-1; no clear D. This CDR3 has 18 amino acids. V was trimmed by 3 bases and J by 1 base, leaving 21 bases between them. CDR3 sequence: CASSFAQVFTLGNTEAFF. In DNA form, the CDR3 reads TGTGCCAGCAGTTTTGCGCAGGTCTTTACATTAGGGAACACTGAAGCTTTCTTT.

This clonotype was seen more than once but under ten times. The chain couples TRBV5-8 to TRBJ1-5; D gene ambiguous. The CDR3 spans 14 residues. The V gene's germline CDR1 is SGHTS and CDR2 YDEGEE. The V end lost 0 bases, the J end lost 5 bases, and 9 bases lay between the germline ends. CDR3 residues: CASSLAGIYQPQHF. CDR3 DNA sequence: TGTGCCAGCAGCTTGGCGGGGATATATCAGCCCCAGCATTTT.

Many counts were recorded for this clonotype. The chain couples TRBV6-5 to TRBJ2-7, with D possibly matching TRBD2 (6 bases). V lost 6 bases, J lost 7 bases, and 16 bases lay in between. Germline values: CDR1 MNHEY, CDR2 SVGAGI. The CDR3 totals 13 residues. The CDR3 reads CASSPVQAGEQYF. CDR3 DNA sequence: TGTGCCAGCAGCCCGGTGCAGGCGGGAGAGCAGTACTTC.

In regard to this clonotype: A read error may explain this, as a much larger clone is one base away. The chain uses TRBV28 and TRBJ1-3; no definite D call. From germline, CDR1 is MDHEN and CDR2 SYDVKM. CDR3 size: 14 residues. The CDR3 reads CASSLLMGGDTIYF. The CDR3 DNA reads TGTGCCAGCAGTCTACTGATGGGTGGAGACACCATATATTTT. The entire variable domain, with the rest obtained from reference TRBV28 and TRBJ1-3, is as follows: DVKVTQSSRYLVKRTGEKVFLECVQDMDHENMFWYRQDPGLGLRLIYFSYDVKMKEKGDIPEGYSVSREKKERFSLILESASTNQTSMYLCASSLLMGGDTIYFGEGSWLTVV.

In the case of this clonotype: A much bigger clone sits one base away, suggesting this may be a read error. This chain joins TRBV28 and TRBJ2-1, with 9 bases matching TRBD2. Germline-derived CDR1 and CDR2 are MDHEN and SYDVKM. The CDR3 runs 14 residues. With 6 bases clipped from V and 8 bases from J, the junction kept 8 bases outside the gene matches. This CDR3 reads CASRRTSDGHEQFF. CDR3 in DNA: TGTGCCAGCAGGAGGACTAGCGACGGACATGAGCAGTTCTTC. Supplemented by reference TRBV28 and TRBJ2-1, the full variable domain reads DVKVTQSSRYLVKRTGEKVFLECVQDMDHENMFWYRQDPGLGLRLIYFSYDVKMKEKGDIPEGYSVSREKKERFSLILESASTNQTSMYLCASRRTSDGHEQFFGPGTRLTVL.

This clonotype showed up many times. V is TRBV7-2 and J is TRBJ2-1; D call uncertain. Between the trimmed V and J ends, which lost 1 base and 0 bases, there was a span of 7 bases. This CDR3 contains 15 residues. Per the germline V gene, CDR1 is SGHTA and CDR2 is FQGNSA. The CDR3 DNA follows: TGTGCCAGCAGCTTAGTGGATAGCTCCTACAATGAGCAGTTCTTC. Translation gives CASSLVDSSYNEQFF.

This clonotype has a count of ten or more. This chain connects TRBV12-3 or TRBV12-4 to TRBJ2-2; D not resolved. The V gene lost 5 bases and the J gene lost 4 bases, with 11 bases spanning the gap. The CDR3 contains 14 residues. The CDR3 DNA is TGTGCCAGCAGTCCCCCCGGAGCCACCGGGGAGCTGTTTTTT. Its protein is CASSPPGATGELFF.

There are many counts of this clonotype. This chain links TRBV28 with TRBJ2-3; the D gene could be TRBD1 or TRBD2 (5 bases each). The CDR3 is 15 amino acids. CDR1 is MDHEN, CDR2 SYDVKM, per germline. V was clipped by 5 bases and J by 2 bases, with 14 bases between them. CDR3 region: CASSISGGITDTQYF. The CDR3 DNA reads TGTGCCAGCAGTATTAGTGGGGGAATCACAGATACGCAGTATTTT. Combining the CDR3 with reference TRBV28 and TRBJ2-3 gives the whole variable domain DVKVTQSSRYLVKRTGEKVFLECVQDMDHENMFWYRQDPGLGLRLIYFSYDVKMKEKGDIPEGYSVSREKKERFSLILESASTNQTSMYLCASSISGGITDTQYFGPGTRLTVL.

J is TRBJ2-2 and V is TRBV4-2, with TRBD2 as a possible D gene (5 bases). This CDR3 comprises 15 residues. Trimming removed 4 bases from V and 4 bases from J, with 13 bases in between. Germline V lookup: CDR1 LGHNA, CDR2 YNFKEQ. CDR3 loop: CASSPGLPATGELFF. The CDR3 coding sequence is TGTGCCAGCAGCCCTGGACTCCCGGCCACCGGGGAGCTGTTTTTT.

This clonotype was seen many times. The chain has TRBV18 and TRBJ1-1; D call uncertain. Trimming pared 0 bases from V and 0 bases from J, leaving 5 bases between. Germline CDR1 is KGHSH and CDR2 is LQKENI. This CDR3 spans 14 amino acids. CDR3 in amino acids: CASSPPGLNTEAFF. The CDR3 DNA follows: TGTGCCAGCTCACCACCGGGATTGAACACTGAAGCTTTCTTT.

This clonotype occurred once. V is TRBV7-2 and J is TRBJ2-5, with no clear D. Germline CDR1 and CDR2: SGHTA and FQGNSA. V was shortened by 2 bases and J by 5 bases, with 15 bases between the two germline ends. The CDR3 is 15 residues long. This CDR3 is CASSLKAPPGETQYF. The CDR3 DNA reads TGTGCCAGCAGCTTAAAAGCCCCCCCCGGGGAGACCCAGTACTTC.

This clonotype has ten or more counts. The rearrangement links TRBV7-9 to TRBJ2-3; 9 bases line up with TRBD2. This CDR3 is built from 17 residues. From germline, CDR1 is SEHNR and CDR2 FQNEAQ (reference sequence). V lost 5 bases and J lost 4; bases outside the gene matches: 13. In DNA form, the CDR3 reads TGTGCCAGCAGCCCCCCGACTAGCGGATATATGGCAGATACGCAGTATTTT. This codes for CASSPPTSGYMADTQYF.

This clonotype was counted many times. The chain links TRBV7-9 to TRBJ1-1; tentatively, D is TRBD1 (6 bases). V lost 0 bases and J 4 bases, leaving 9 bases between the germline ends. Germline V gives CDR1 SEHNR, CDR2 FQNEAQ (reference sequence). The CDR3 has 14 amino acids. The CDR3 here is CASSLATGLTEAFF. CDR3 sequence (DNA): TGTGCCAGCAGCTTAGCTACAGGGCTCACTGAAGCTTTCTTT.

This chain connects TRBV20-1 to TRBJ2-7; either TRBD1 or TRBD2 may supply D (6 bases each). V dropped 0 bases and J dropped 8 bases, with 20 bases sitting between them. This CDR3 region has 15 residues. Per germline, CDR1 DFQATT and CDR2 SNEGSKA (reference sequence). CDR3 amino acids: CSAREGGTAFLQQYF. DNA of the CDR3: TGCAGTGCTAGAGAGGGGGGCACAGCCTTTCTCCAGCAGTACTTC.

This clonotype was counted many times. The chain employs TRBV6-2 or TRBV6-3 and TRBJ2-7; D could derive from TRBD1 or TRBD2 (5 bases each). V was shortened by 8 bases and J by 4 bases, with 12 bases between the two germline ends. The CDR3 consists of 12 residues. The germline gives CDR1 MNHEY, CDR2 SVGEGT. The CDR3 DNA is TGTGCCAGCGGGCCAGGGAGTTACGAGCAGTACTTC. It yields the protein CASGPGSYEQYF.

The chain has TRBV7-9 and TRBJ2-7, with 8 positions matching TRBD1. The CDR3 is 14 amino acids. CDR1 is SEHNR and CDR2 is FQNEAQ in the germline V gene (reference sequence). V trimming: 5 bases; J trimming: 2 bases; junction bases outside the gene matches: 5. The CDR3 loop reads CASSHRGTPYEQYF. The DNA for the CDR3 is TGTGCCAGCAGCCACAGGGGGACCCCCTACGAGCAGTACTTC. The full variable domain, its missing parts supplied by reference TRBV7-9 and TRBJ2-7, is DTGVSQNPRHKITKRGQNVTFRCDPISEHNRLYWYRQTLGQGPEFLTYFQNEAQLEKSRLLSDRFSAERPKGSFSTLEIQRTEQGDSAMYLCASSHRGTPYEQYFGPGTRLTVT.

The chain couples TRBV19 to TRBJ1-4, with unresolved D. The CDR3 has 10 amino acids. The V and J ends lost 10 bases and 4 bases respectively, with 4 bases between them. The germline gives CDR1 LNHDA, CDR2 SQIVND (reference sequence). CDR3 in DNA: TGTGCCACACGTAATGAAAAACTGTTTTTT. Protein: CATRNEKLFF.

Points on this clonotype: This could be a read error, since a much larger clone is one nucleotide away. The genes are TRBV19 and TRBJ1-1; D is perhaps TRBD1 (5 bases). This CDR3 contains 15 residues. Trimming shortened V by 2 bases and J by 7 bases, and 17 bases separated the two germline ends. CDR1 and CDR2 from the germline V gene are LNHDA and SQIVND (reference sequence). CDR3 amino acids: CASSILGLGPDEAFF. The CDR3 DNA is TGTGCCAGTAGTATACTTGGACTGGGGCCGGATGAAGCTTTCTTT.